The T cell receptor (beta chain) described here comes from a study of T cells after yellow fever vaccination. About the study: Preparation used SMART-Seq v4 Ultra Low Input for the low-cell-number fractions.

For this clonotype: Its antigen is undetermined.

TCR cDNA, made by 5'RACE template switching, carried an added universal primer site and UMIs. TCRdb used MiXCR to reprocess the 5' RACE reads, holding one entry per CDR3 protein. Among around 600,000 distinct CDR3 sequences listed, 9% to 15% were seen once. The length of the CDR3 is 14 residues. The V gene lost 4 bases and the J gene lost 5 bases, with 14 bases spanning the gap. Germline CDR1 reads LGHDT; CDR2 reads YNNKEL (reference sequence). Whole-study findings and limits: Reappearing after the booster were most of the clones from primary vaccination (96% CD4, 75% to 90% CD8). The secondary response showed a weaker magnitude and a faster peak, day 5 versus 15.

The sample in question was PBMCs, obtained on the day of the yellow fever booster vaccination. The chain has TRBV3-1 and TRBJ1-1, with D unresolved. This clonotype originated in a man aged 25 to 45 who received the YFV17D yellow fever vaccine. CDR3 protein: CASSLQSRGTEAFF. Written as DNA, the CDR3 is TGTGCCAGCAGCCTCCAATCGAGAGGTACTGAAGCTTTCTTT.